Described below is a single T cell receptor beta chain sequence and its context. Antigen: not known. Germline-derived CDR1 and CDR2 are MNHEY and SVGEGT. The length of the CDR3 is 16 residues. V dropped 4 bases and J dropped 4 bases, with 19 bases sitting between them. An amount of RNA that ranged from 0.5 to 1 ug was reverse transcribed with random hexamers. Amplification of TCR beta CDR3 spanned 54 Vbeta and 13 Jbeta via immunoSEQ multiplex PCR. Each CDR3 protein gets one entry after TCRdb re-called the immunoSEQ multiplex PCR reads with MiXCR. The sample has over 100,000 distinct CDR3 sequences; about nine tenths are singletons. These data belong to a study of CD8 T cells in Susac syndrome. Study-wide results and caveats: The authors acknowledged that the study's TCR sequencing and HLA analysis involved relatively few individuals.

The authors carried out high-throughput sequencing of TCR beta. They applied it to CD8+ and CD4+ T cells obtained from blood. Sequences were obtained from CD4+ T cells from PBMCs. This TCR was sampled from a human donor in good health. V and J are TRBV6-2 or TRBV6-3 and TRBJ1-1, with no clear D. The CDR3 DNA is TGTGCCAGCAGTTCGGCAGGTCGAAGCCTAAGCACTGAAGCTTTCTTT. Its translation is CASSSAGRSLSTEAFF.